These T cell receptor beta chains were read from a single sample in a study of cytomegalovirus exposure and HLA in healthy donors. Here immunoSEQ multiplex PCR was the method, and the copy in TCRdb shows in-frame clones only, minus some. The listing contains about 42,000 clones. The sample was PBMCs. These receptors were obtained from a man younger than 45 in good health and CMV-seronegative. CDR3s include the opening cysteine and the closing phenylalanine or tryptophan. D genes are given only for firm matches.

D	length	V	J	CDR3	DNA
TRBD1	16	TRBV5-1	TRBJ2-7	CASSLGGSGQGYEQYF	TGCGCCAGCAGCTTGGGCGGCTCGGGACAGGGGTACGAGCAGTACTTC
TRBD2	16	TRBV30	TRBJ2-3	CAWSVPAGGPTDTQYF	TGTGCCTGGAGTGTCCCAGCGGGAGGGCCCACAGATACGCAGTATTTT
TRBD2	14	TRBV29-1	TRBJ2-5	CSVEDGLASETQYF	TGCAGCGTTGAAGATGGACTAGCTTCCGAGACCCAGTACTTC
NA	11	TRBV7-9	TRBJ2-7	CASSFQYEQYF	TGTGCCAGCAGCTTTCAGTACGAGCAGTACTTC
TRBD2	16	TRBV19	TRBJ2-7	CASSMGLARSSYEQYF	TGTGCCAGTAGTATGGGACTAGCGCGAAGCTCCTACGAGCAGTACTTC
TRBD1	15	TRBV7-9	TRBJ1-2	CASSFGQGNLYGYTF	TGTGCCAGCAGCTTTGGACAGGGCAACCTCTATGGCTACACCTTC
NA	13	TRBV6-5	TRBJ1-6	CASSSRVNSPLHF	TGTGCCAGCAGTTCCAGGGTGAATTCACCCCTCCACTTT
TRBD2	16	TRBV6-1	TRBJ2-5	CASSAVGLAVGQTQYF	TGTGCCAGCAGTGCCGTGGGACTAGCTGTGGGGCAGACCCAGTACTTC
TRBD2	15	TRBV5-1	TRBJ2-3	CASSPELAGRSTQYF	TGCGCCAGCAGCCCCGAACTAGCGGGAAGATCTACGCAGTATTTT
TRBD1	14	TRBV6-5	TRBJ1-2	CASSYSIRGHGYTF	TGTGCCAGCAGTTACTCGATCAGGGGGCATGGCTACACCTTC
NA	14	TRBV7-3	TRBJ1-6	CASSPGQDNSPLHF	TGTGCCAGCAGCCCGGGACAAGATAATTCACCCCTCCACTTT
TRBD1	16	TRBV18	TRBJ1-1	CASSPLGQGFDTEAFF	TGTGCCAGCTCACCCCTGGGACAGGGGTTTGACACTGAAGCTTTCTTT
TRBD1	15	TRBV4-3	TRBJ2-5	CASSQDPTGWETQYF	TGCGCCAGCAGCCAAGATCCGACAGGGTGGGAGACCCAGTACTTC
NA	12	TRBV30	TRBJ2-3	CAWIRGTDKQYF	TGTGCCTGGATCCGGGGGACAGATAAGCAGTATTTT
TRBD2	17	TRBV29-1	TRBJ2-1	CSVPGTSGGRSYNEQFF	TGCAGCGTCCCCGGGACTAGCGGGGGCCGCTCCTACAATGAGCAGTTCTTC
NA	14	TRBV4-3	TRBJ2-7	CASSQVLQAYEQYF	TGCGCCAGCAGCCAAGTTTTACAGGCGTACGAGCAGTACTTC
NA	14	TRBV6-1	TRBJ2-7	CASSESLLAYEQYF	TGTGCCAGCAGTGAATCACTGCTCGCCTACGAGCAGTACTTC
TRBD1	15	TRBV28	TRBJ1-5	CASRRTGVGNQPQHF	TGTGCCAGCAGACGTACAGGGGTGGGTAATCAGCCCCAGCATTTT
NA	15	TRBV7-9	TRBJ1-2	CASSPRVFATYGYTF	TGTGCCAGCAGCCCCAGGGTCTTTGCTACCTATGGCTACACCTTC
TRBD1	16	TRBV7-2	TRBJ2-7	CASSVYDPGTGTEQYF	TGTGCCAGCAGCGTTTACGATCCGGGGACAGGGACCGAGCAGTACTTC
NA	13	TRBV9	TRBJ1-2	CASSVDRNYGYTF	TGTGCCAGCAGCGTAGACAGGAACTATGGCTACACCTTC